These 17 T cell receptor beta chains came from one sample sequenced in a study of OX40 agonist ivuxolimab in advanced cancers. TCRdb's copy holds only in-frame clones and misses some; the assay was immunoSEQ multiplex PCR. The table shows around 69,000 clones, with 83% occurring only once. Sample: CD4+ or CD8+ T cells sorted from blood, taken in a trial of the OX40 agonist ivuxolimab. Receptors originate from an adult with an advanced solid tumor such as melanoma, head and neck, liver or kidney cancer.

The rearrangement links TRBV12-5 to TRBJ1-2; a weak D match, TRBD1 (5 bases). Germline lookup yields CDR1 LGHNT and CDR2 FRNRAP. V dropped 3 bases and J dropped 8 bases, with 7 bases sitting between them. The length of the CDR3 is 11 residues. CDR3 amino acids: CASGFREGYTF. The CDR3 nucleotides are TGTGCTAGTGGTTTCAGGGAAGGCTACACCTTC.

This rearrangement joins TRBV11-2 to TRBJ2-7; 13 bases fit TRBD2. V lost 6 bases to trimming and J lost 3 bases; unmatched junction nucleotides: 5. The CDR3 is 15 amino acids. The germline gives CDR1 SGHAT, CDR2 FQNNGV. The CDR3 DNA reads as TGTGCCAGCAGTCAGACTAGCGGGAGGTTCTACGAGCAGTACTTC. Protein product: CASSQTSGRFYEQYF. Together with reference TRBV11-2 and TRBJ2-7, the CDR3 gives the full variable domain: EAGVAQSPRYKIIEKRQSVAFWCNPISGHATLYWYQQILGQGPKLLIQFQNNGVVDDSQLPKDRFSAERLKGVDSTLKIQPAKLEDSAVYLCASSQTSGRFYEQYFGPGTRLTVT.

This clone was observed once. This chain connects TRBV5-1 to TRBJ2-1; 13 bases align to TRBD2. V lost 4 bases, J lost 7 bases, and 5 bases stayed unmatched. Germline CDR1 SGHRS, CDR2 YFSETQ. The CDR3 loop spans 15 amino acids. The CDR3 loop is CASSPGTSGANEQFF. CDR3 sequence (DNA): TGCGCCAGCAGCCCCGGGACTAGCGGGGCGAATGAGCAGTTCTTC.

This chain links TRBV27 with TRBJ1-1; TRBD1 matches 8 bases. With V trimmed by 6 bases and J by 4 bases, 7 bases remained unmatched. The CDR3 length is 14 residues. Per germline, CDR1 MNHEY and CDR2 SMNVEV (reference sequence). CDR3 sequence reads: CASRIGTGSTEAFF. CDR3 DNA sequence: TGTGCCAGCAGGATTGGGACAGGATCCACTGAAGCTTTCTTT.

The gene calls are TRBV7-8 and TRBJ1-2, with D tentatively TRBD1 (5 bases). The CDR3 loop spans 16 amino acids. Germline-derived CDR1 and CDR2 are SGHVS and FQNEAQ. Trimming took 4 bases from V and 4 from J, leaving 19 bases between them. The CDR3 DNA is TGTGCCAGCAGCTCAACCGGGGCCCAGAGCGGCTATGGCTACACCTTC. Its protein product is CASSSTGAQSGYGYTF.

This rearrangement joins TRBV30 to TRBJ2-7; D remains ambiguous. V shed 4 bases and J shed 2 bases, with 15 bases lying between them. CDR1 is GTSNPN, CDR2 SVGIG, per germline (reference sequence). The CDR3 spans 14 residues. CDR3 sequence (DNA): TGTGCCTGGACTTCGACGGGCACCCCCTACGAGCAGTACTTC. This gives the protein CAWTSTGTPYEQYF. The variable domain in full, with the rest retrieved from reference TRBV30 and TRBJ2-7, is SQTIHQWPATLVQPVGSPLSLECTVEGTSNPNLYWYRQAAGRGLQLLFYSVGIGQISSEVPQNLSASRPQDRQFILSSKKLLLSDSGFYLCAWTSTGTPYEQYFGPGTRLTVT.

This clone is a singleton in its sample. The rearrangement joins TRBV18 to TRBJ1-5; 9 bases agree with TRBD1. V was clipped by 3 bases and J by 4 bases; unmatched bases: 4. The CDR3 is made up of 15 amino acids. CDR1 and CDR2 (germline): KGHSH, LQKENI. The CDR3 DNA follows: TGTGCCAGCTCACCGAGACAGGGGGATAATCAGCCCCAGCATTTT. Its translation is CASSPRQGDNQPQHF.

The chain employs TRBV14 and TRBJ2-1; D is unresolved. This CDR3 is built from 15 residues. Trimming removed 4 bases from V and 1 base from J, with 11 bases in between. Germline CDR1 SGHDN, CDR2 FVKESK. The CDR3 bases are TGTGCCAGCAGCCCCGACACCGCGTCCTACAATGAGCAGTTCTTC. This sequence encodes CASSPDTASYNEQFF.

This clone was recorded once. The chain's CDR3 is CASSGDSRNTIYF. In DNA, the CDR3 is TGTGCCAGCAGCGGGGACAGTCGAAACACCATATATTTT. This chain connects TRBV7-2 to TRBJ1-3; TRBD1 matches 7 bases. The CDR3 has 13 residues. V dropped 5 bases and J dropped 5; count of bases not matched to a gene: 3. CDR1 is SGHTA, CDR2 FQGNSA, per germline.

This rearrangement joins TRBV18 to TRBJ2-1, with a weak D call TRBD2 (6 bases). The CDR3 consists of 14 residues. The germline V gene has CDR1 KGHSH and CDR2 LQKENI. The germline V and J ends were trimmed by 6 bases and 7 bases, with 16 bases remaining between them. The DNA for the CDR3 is TGTGCCAGCTCCCCATTCGGGGGATTGAATGAGCAGTTCTTC. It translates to CASSPFGGLNEQFF.

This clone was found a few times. CDR3 loop: CASTGRTSGRDEQFF. The CDR3 DNA follows: TGTGCCAGCACTGGCAGGACTAGCGGGCGCGATGAGCAGTTCTTC. The rearrangement uses TRBV7-9 and TRBJ2-1; 11 bases line up with TRBD2. In germline, CDR1 is SEHNR, CDR2 FQNEAQ (reference sequence). The CDR3 length is 15 residues. V lost 7 bases, J lost 8 bases, and 10 bases stayed unmatched.

In DNA form, the CDR3 reads TGTGCCAGCGGGGCAGGCCGTTACAATGAGCAGTTCTTC. Protein: CASGAGRYNEQFF. The V and J genes are TRBV7-8 and TRBJ2-1, with TRBD1 as a possible D gene (5 bases). This CDR3 has 13 amino acids. The V and J ends lost 8 bases and 4 bases respectively, with 12 bases between them. CDR1 is SGHVS and CDR2 is FQNEAQ in the germline V gene.

CDR3 sequence: CAIGQGETPLHF. The DNA for the CDR3 is TGTGCCATCGGCCAGGGGGAAACACCCCTCCACTTT. The genes are TRBV10-3 and TRBJ1-6, with 7 bases lining up with TRBD1. This CDR3 has 12 residues. Germline V CDR1 and CDR2: ENHRY, SYGVKD. V lost 8 bases to trimming and J lost 11 bases; unmatched junction nucleotides: 6.

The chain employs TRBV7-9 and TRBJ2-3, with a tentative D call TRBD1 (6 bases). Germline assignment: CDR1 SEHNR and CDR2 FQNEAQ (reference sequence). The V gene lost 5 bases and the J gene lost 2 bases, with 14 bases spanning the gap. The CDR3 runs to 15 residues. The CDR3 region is CASSRRRGTTDTQYF. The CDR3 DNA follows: TGTGCCAGCAGCCGCAGAAGGGGGACCACAGATACGCAGTATTTT.

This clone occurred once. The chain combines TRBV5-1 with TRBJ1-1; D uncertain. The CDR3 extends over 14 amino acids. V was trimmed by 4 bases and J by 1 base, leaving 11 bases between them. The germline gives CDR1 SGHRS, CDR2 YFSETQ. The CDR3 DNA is TGCGCCAGCAGCCGAGCGGGCGCGAACACTGAAGCTTTCTTT. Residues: CASSRAGANTEAFF.

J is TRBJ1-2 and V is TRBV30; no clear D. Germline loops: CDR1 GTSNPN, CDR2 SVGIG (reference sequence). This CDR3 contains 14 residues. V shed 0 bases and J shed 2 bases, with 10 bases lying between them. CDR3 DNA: TGTGCCTGGAGTGTTCGACCCCTAAACTATGGCTACACCTTC. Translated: CAWSVRPLNYGYTF.

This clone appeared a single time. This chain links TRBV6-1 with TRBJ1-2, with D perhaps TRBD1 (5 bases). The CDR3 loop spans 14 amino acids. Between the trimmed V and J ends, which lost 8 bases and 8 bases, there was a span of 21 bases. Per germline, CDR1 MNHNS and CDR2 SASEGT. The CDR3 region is CASSPQDRGTGYTF. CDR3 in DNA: TGTGCCAGCTCCCCCCAGGACCGCGGGACGGGCTACACCTTC.